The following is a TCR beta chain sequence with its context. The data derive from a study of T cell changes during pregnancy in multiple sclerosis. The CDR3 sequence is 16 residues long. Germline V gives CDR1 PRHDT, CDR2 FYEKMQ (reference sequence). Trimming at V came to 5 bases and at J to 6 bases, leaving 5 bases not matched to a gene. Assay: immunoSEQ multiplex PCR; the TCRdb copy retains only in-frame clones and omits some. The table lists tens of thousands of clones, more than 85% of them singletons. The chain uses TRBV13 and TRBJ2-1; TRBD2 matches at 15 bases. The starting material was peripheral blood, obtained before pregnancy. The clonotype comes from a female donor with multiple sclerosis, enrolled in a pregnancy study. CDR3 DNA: TGTGCCAGCAGCCCCCGGACTAGCGGGGGGGTCAATGAGCAGTTCTTC. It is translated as CASSPRTSGGVNEQFF.